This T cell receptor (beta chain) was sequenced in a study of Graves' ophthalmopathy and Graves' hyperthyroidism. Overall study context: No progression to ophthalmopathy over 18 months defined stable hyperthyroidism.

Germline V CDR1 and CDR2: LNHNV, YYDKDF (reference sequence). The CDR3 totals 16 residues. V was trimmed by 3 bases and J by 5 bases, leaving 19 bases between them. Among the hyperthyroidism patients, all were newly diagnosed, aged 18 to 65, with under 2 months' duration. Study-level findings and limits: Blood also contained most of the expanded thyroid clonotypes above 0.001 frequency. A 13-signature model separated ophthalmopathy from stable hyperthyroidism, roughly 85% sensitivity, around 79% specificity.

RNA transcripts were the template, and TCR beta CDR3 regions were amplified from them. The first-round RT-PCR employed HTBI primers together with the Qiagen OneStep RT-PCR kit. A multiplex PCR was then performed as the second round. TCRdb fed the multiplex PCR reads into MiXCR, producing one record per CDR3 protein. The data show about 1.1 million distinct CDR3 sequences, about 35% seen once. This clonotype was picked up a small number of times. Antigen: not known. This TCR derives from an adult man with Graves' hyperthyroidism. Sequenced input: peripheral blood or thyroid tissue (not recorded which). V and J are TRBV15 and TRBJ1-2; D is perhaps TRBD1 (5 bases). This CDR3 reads CATSSLDRRKEYGYTF. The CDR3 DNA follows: TGTGCCACCAGCAGTCTCGACAGACGGAAAGAGTATGGCTACACCTTC.